This TCR beta chain was retrieved from a study of blood T cell repertoires in COVID-19. For the study at large: Both acute and convalescent COVID-19 samples were obtained from the United States, Italy and Spain. Nucleic acid was either cDNA or gDNA, and it came from T cells, B-cell-depleted T cells, or PBMCs.

Under the authors' procedure: Using reference gene primer amplification, nucleated cell counts were estimated. Using immunoSEQ multiplex PCR, the repertoire was profiled, and TCRdb retains in-frame clones only, with some absent. From that table come the V and J calls and clone size; the DNA was used to work out D and trimming. The sample has roughly 200,000 clones, around 80% seen once; the top ten hold approximately 3%. The receptor was isolated from a woman older than 75 with active or convalescent COVID-19. The specimen sequenced was peripheral blood.

The CDR3: CASSLGLGQVGFEQYF. DNA for the CDR3: TGTGCCAGCAGCTTAGGGTTGGGACAGGTAGGCTTCGAGCAGTACTTC. V gene TRBV7-9 combines with J gene TRBJ2-7, with TRBD1 identical over 8 bases. Germline V gene sequence: CDR1 SEHNR, CDR2 FQNEAQ (reference sequence). The CDR3 extends over 16 amino acids. The trim removed 1 base at V and 6 bases at J, leaving 11 bases unmatched.